Listed below are T cell receptor beta chains from one sample, sequenced in a study of a mutant IDH1 vaccine in newly diagnosed glioma. Generated by immunoSEQ multiplex PCR, the TCRdb table keeps only in-frame clones and is missing some. The sample consists of around 60,000 clones, roughly 79% of them appearing once. Their antigens are not known. This specimen was PBMCs, taken from a glioma patient whose treatment included an IDH1 peptide vaccine. These TCRs come from a man aged 35 to 55 with glioma. The conserved cysteine and the conserved F or W are not part of the CDR3 here.

v_call: TRBV7-2; j_call: TRBJ2-3; cdr3_aa: ASSPVAGGADTQY
v_call: TRBV15; j_call: TRBJ2-7; cdr3_aa: ATSFRDRDHEQY
v_call: TRBV19; j_call: TRBJ1-2; cdr3_aa: ASSIGPGGAYDYGYT
v_call: TRBV10-3; j_call: TRBJ1-1; cdr3_aa: AISDRASRNTEAF
v_call: TRBV6-1; j_call: TRBJ2-7; cdr3_aa: ASSGTGGTSYEQY
v_call: TRBV13; j_call: TRBJ2-5; cdr3_aa: ASSLNGEQETQY
v_call: TRBV5-6; j_call: TRBJ1-2; cdr3_aa: ASSLGQEGYGYT
v_call: TRBV19; j_call: TRBJ2-1; cdr3_aa: ASSIIGYNEQF
v_call: TRBV2; j_call: TRBJ2-5; cdr3_aa: ASSLFGRGDQETQY
v_call: TRBV29-1; j_call: TRBJ1-1; cdr3_aa: SAGGTEAF
v_call: TRBV4-3; j_call: TRBJ1-2; cdr3_aa: ASSQDQAETNYGYT
v_call: TRBV7-9; j_call: TRBJ1-4; cdr3_aa: ASSLERQGGEKLF
v_call: TRBV19; j_call: TRBJ2-1; cdr3_aa: ASTSGSGNEQF
v_call: TRBV7-3; j_call: TRBJ2-2; cdr3_aa: ASSAASGRAHGELF
v_call: TRBV6-1; j_call: TRBJ2-6; cdr3_aa: ASSESNVLT
v_call: TRBV6-5; j_call: TRBJ2-5; cdr3_aa: ASSGTSGTQETQY
v_call: TRBV19; j_call: TRBJ2-7; cdr3_aa: ASSIGQAYEQY
v_call: TRBV2; j_call: TRBJ1-1; cdr3_aa: ASTGERNTEAF
v_call: TRBV19; j_call: TRBJ2-7; cdr3_aa: ASRRTGVYEQY
v_call: TRBV19; j_call: -; cdr3_aa: ASSIRPDHEQY
v_call: TRBV7-2; j_call: TRBJ2-1; cdr3_aa: ASSYGTGFGEQF
v_call: TRBV15; j_call: TRBJ1-3; cdr3_aa: ATRQGASGNTIY
v_call: TRBV5-6; j_call: TRBJ2-2; cdr3_aa: ASSPGGASGREDTGELF
v_call: TRBV6-5; j_call: TRBJ1-6; cdr3_aa: ASRQAAPGSPLH
v_call: TRBV2; j_call: TRBJ2-3; cdr3_aa: ASRALERKLRTDTQY
v_call: TRBV28; j_call: TRBJ2-7; cdr3_aa: ASSLSRVQVEQY
v_call: TRBV25-1; j_call: TRBJ2-2; cdr3_aa: ASSDILAGGRLF
v_call: TRBV19; j_call: TRBJ1-3; cdr3_aa: ASSTLRQRYYGNTIY
v_call: TRBV7-3; j_call: TRBJ1-1; cdr3_aa: ASSSRTGALTEAF
v_call: TRBV4-1; j_call: TRBJ2-4; cdr3_aa: ASSQVRGQKNIQY
v_call: TRBV6-1; j_call: TRBJ2-1; cdr3_aa: ASSEAGNNEQF
v_call: TRBV29-1; j_call: TRBJ2-7; cdr3_aa: SVENSGHYEQY
v_call: TRBV9; j_call: TRBJ2-3; cdr3_aa: ASSPGLAGGIREDTQY
v_call: TRBV5-1; j_call: TRBJ2-7; cdr3_aa: ASSPDITTYEQY
v_call: TRBV5-1; j_call: TRBJ2-5; cdr3_aa: ASSYGQGAQETQY
v_call: TRBV28; j_call: TRBJ1-2; cdr3_aa: AIEDRSVNGYT
v_call: TRBV29-1; j_call: -; cdr3_aa: SVQVSVGYEQY
v_call: TRBV27; j_call: TRBJ2-6; cdr3_aa: ASSFYGPSSGANVLT
v_call: TRBV30; j_call: TRBJ1-2; cdr3_aa: AWSVRTGGSYGYT
v_call: TRBV6-4; j_call: TRBJ2-3; cdr3_aa: ASSDRGWLAGSDTQY
v_call: TRBV19; j_call: TRBJ2-5; cdr3_aa: ASSILRGGTETQY
v_call: TRBV7-2; j_call: TRBJ1-6; cdr3_aa: ASSRTTSPLH
v_call: TRBV10-3; j_call: TRBJ2-2; cdr3_aa: AISDGTGRAGELF
v_call: TRBV20-1; j_call: TRBJ2-1; cdr3_aa: SARLLNEQF
v_call: TRBV29-1; j_call: TRBJ2-5; cdr3_aa: SVERPAKRETQY
v_call: TRBV5-6; j_call: TRBJ2-7; cdr3_aa: ASSGEWSKPSYEQY